This T cell receptor beta chain was obtained from a study of blood T cells in healthy people across ages. Study-wide results and limits: There were more naive CD4+ cells and higher diversity in long-lived donors than in aged donors. Getting older went along with TCR beta diversity per million T cells dropping roughly linearly.

Worth noting for this clonotype: Its antigen is not known.

V dropped 8 bases and J dropped 0; count of bases not matched to a gene: 12. The CDR3 totals 17 residues. In germline, CDR1 is MDHEN, CDR2 SYDVKM. Every sample yielded at least 6.5 million isolated PBMCs. A second about 6 to 12 cycle PCR used barcoded and J-beta primers. Via MiXCR, TCRdb re-called the 5' RACE reads, giving one row per CDR3 protein. The table lists approximately 2,000,000 distinct CDR3 sequences, 39% of them singletons. J is TRBJ1-4 and V is TRBV28; 7 bases are shared with TRBD1. Input material: blood. The clonotype comes from a human donor in good health. CDR3 in DNA: TGTGCCAGCGGAGATACGGGACAGATTACAACTAATGAAAAACTGTTTTTT. Protein sequence: CASGDTGQITTNEKLFF.